A single sample is the source of the 20 T cell receptor beta chains below, sequenced in a study of blood T cell repertoires in COVID-19. Produced via immunoSEQ multiplex PCR; TCRdb's table is partial and in-frame only. Among 150,000 to 200,000 clones, approximately 81% were seen once, and the ten largest hold approximately 0.99%. Sequencing used peripheral blood. The receptors here all came from a man aged 40-55 years with acute or convalescent COVID-19.

This clone has only a few counts. V gene TRBV24-1 combines with J gene TRBJ1-5; TRBD1 is a possible D gene (6 bases). V lost 4 bases to trimming and J lost 2 bases, with 11 bases between them. The CDR3 sequence is 15 residues long. From germline, CDR1 is KGHDR and CDR2 SFDVKD. For the CDR3, the DNA is TGTGCCACCAGTGACTCGGGACAAGGCAATCAGCCCCAGCATTTT. This sequence encodes CATSDSGQGNQPQHF.

The rearrangement links TRBV7-9 to TRBJ2-2, with 8 bases aligning to TRBD2. CDR3 length: 16 amino acids. Germline V gene lookup returns CDR1 SEHNR and CDR2 FQNEAQ (reference sequence). The ends lost 5 bases at V and 0 bases at J; junction bases unmatched: 5. The CDR3 protein is CASSGGGFTNTGELFF. CDR3 bases: TGTGCCAGCAGCGGCGGGGGGTTTACGAACACCGGGGAGCTGTTTTTT.

The rearrangement uses TRBV3-1 (or the pseudogene TRBV3-2) and TRBJ1-2; D is possibly TRBD1 (6 bases). The CDR3 consists of 14 residues. Per germline, CDR1 LGHDT and CDR2 YNNKEL (reference sequence). V gave up 3 bases and J gave up 2 bases, with 10 bases separating them. CDR3 sequence (DNA): TGTGCCAGCAGCCAGGGGGCCGGGAACTATGGCTACACCTTC. Its translation is CASSQGAGNYGYTF.

A single count supports this clone. The chain joins TRBV9 to TRBJ2-5, with 7 positions matching TRBD1. The CDR3 spans 14 residues. Trimming at V came to 3 bases and at J to 2 bases, leaving 4 bases not matched to a gene. The germline V gene encodes CDR1 SGDLS and CDR2 YYNGEE. The DNA for the CDR3 is TGTGCCAGCAGCGGGGGACAGCTTCAAGAGACCCAGTACTTC. This encodes CASSGGQLQETQYF.

The chain carries TRBV27 and TRBJ2-1, with TRBD1 as a possible D gene (6 bases). Germline loops: CDR1 MNHEY, CDR2 SMNVEV (reference sequence). The CDR3 loop spans 14 amino acids. Between the trimmed V and J ends, which lost 5 bases and 11 bases, there was a span of 19 bases. In DNA form, the CDR3 reads TGTGCCAGCAGTCCAACTCTTACAGGGTTGAAGCAGTTCTTC. Its protein is CASSPTLTGLKQFF.

The chain joins TRBV28 to TRBJ1-6; a weak D match, TRBD1 (5 bases). V was cut by 3 bases and J by 14 bases, with 32 bases left in between. This CDR3 comprises 19 residues. CDR1 and CDR2 (germline): MDHEN, SYDVKM. The CDR3 loop reads CASSLTSVREILFTISLHF. The CDR3 DNA sequence: TGTGCCAGCAGTTTGACTTCTGTCAGGGAAATCCTCTTTACTATCTCCCTCCACTTT.

The CDR3 is CASSQVTSQDIQYF. The CDR3 DNA reads as TGCGCCAGCAGCCAAGTGACTAGCCAGGACATTCAGTACTTC. The chain carries TRBV4-1 and TRBJ2-4, with TRBD2 matching 7 bases. The CDR3 length is 14 residues. J lost 8 bases, V lost 1 base, and 5 bases had no gene match. Germline-derived CDR1 and CDR2 are MGHRA and YSYEKL.

The chain recombines TRBV4-2 with TRBJ2-2, with 9 bases aligning to TRBD1. Germline CDR1 LGHNA, CDR2 YNFKEQ. CDR3 length: 16 amino acids. The trim removed 1 base at V and 6 bases at J, leaving 6 bases unmatched. CDR3 DNA sequence: TGTGCCAGCAGCCAAGCGGACAGGGGATATGCCGGGGAGCTGTTTTTT. It codes for CASSQADRGYAGELFF.

The genes are TRBV7-4 and TRBJ1-3, with D possibly being TRBD1 (6 bases). The V end lost 4 bases, the J end lost 2 bases, and 24 bases lay between the germline ends. Germline CDR1 is SGHVT and CDR2 is SQSDAQ. The CDR3 covers 19 residues. CDR3 sequence (DNA): TGTGCCAGCAGCTGGGCGATATTGTACAGGGTGTTGACTGGAAACACCATATATTTT. Its protein product is CASSWAILYRVLTGNTIYF.

This chain links TRBV20-1 with TRBJ2-7; D is ambiguous. The CDR3 runs to 12 residues. CDR1 is DFQATT, CDR2 SNEGSKA, per germline (reference sequence). The V and J ends lost 3 bases and 0 bases respectively, with 6 bases between them. CDR3 loop: CSASLSSYEQYF. The DNA of the CDR3 is TGCAGTGCTAGTTTGAGCTCCTACGAGCAGTACTTC.

The chain links TRBV11-2 to TRBJ2-3; D is ambiguous. Trimming cost V 5 bases and J 1 base, with 13 bases left between them. This CDR3 is 15 amino acids long. Germline CDR1 and CDR2: SGHAT and FQNNGV. The CDR3, as DNA: TGTGCCAGCAGCCCCCCCTTGGCCCGCACAGATACGCAGTATTTT. It encodes CASSPPLARTDTQYF.

This clone was found once. The chain recombines TRBV2 with TRBJ2-7, with 9 bases that match TRBD2. V was pared by 6 bases and J by 3 bases, with 9 bases of the junction left unmatched. This CDR3 region has 15 residues. Germline V CDR1 and CDR2: SNHLY, FYNNEI. In nucleotides, the CDR3 is TGTGCCAGCAGCCGACTAGCGGCCCTAAACTACGAGCAGTACTTC. Translating gives CASSRLAALNYEQYF.

The chain joins TRBV13 to TRBJ1-3, with 8 bases fitting TRBD1. V shed 2 bases and J 3 bases; nucleotides not matched to a gene: 15. Per the germline V gene, CDR1 is PRHDT and CDR2 is FYEKMQ (reference sequence). The CDR3 loop spans 19 amino acids. In DNA, the CDR3 is TGTGCCAGCAGCTTAATAGTCGGGGACAGGAGCCTCCTTGGAAACACCATATATTTT. Residues: CASSLIVGDRSLLGNTIYF.

This chain joins TRBV11-2 and TRBJ2-7; a weak D match, TRBD1 (5 bases). The CDR3 covers 13 residues. The germline V and J ends were trimmed by 2 bases and 9 bases, with 14 bases remaining between them. Germline lookup yields CDR1 SGHAT and CDR2 FQNNGV. The CDR3 coding sequence is TGTGCCAGCAGCTTAACAAGGCAGGGCACGCAGTACTTC. This codes for CASSLTRQGTQYF.

This clone was seen more than once but under ten times. The chain uses TRBV5-1 and TRBJ1-3, with a tentative D call TRBD1 (5 bases). Trimming shortened V by 4 bases and J by 0 bases, and 14 bases separated the two germline ends. The CDR3 contains 16 residues. Per the germline V gene, CDR1 is SGHRS and CDR2 is YFSETQ. The CDR3 reads CASSPRLGGSGNTIYF. The DNA of the CDR3 is TGCGCCAGCAGCCCACGTTTGGGGGGCTCTGGAAACACCATATATTTT.

The chain recombines TRBV2 with TRBJ2-7; 9 bases are a match to TRBD2. Germline CDR1 is SNHLY and CDR2 is FYNNEI. This CDR3 region has 14 residues. J was trimmed by 5 bases and V by 4 bases; bases with no gene match: 6. CDR3 sequence reads: CASSGTGTSNEQYF. The CDR3 region has the DNA TGTGCCAGCAGTGGTACGGGGACTAGCAACGAGCAGTACTTC.

The chain couples TRBV28 to TRBJ1-3, with 7 bases that match TRBD1. Losses at the gene ends were 5 bases for V and 1 base for J; bases not matched to a gene: 8. Germline lookup yields CDR1 MDHEN and CDR2 SYDVKM. The CDR3 contains 16 residues. The CDR3 bases are TGTGCCAGCAGTCCCGGACAGGCAATATCTGGAAACACCATATATTTT. This encodes CASSPGQAISGNTIYF.

This clone turned up a few times. This sample also contains other DNA sequences that code for the same CDR3. The CDR3 spells CASSERGNTEAFF. CDR3 DNA: TGTGCCAGCAGCGAACGGGGGAACACTGAAGCTTTCTTT. The chain combines TRBV2 with TRBJ1-1; D is unresolved. Trimming removed 6 bases at V and 1 base at J, with 9 bases between. Germline CDR1 SNHLY, CDR2 FYNNEI. This CDR3 is 13 amino acids long.

This clone was counted between two and nine times. The genes are TRBV4-3 and TRBJ1-2, with D perhaps matching TRBD1 (6 bases). V shed 0 bases and J shed 4 bases, with 9 bases lying between them. Germline-derived CDR1 and CDR2 are LGHNA and YSLEER. This CDR3 has 14 residues. The CDR3 DNA sequence: TGCGCCAGCAGCCAAGATGTGACAGGCTATGGCTACACCTTC. Its protein product is CASSQDVTGYGYTF.

The chain has TRBV2 and TRBJ1-5; TRBD1 matches 7 bases. Germline V CDR1 and CDR2: SNHLY, FYNNEI. This CDR3 has 13 residues. Unmatched junction bases numbered 5, after V lost 8 bases and J lost 4 bases. The CDR3 DNA reads as TGTGCCAGCCGGACAGGAGGGAATCAGCCCCAGCATTTT. Protein sequence: CASRTGGNQPQHF.